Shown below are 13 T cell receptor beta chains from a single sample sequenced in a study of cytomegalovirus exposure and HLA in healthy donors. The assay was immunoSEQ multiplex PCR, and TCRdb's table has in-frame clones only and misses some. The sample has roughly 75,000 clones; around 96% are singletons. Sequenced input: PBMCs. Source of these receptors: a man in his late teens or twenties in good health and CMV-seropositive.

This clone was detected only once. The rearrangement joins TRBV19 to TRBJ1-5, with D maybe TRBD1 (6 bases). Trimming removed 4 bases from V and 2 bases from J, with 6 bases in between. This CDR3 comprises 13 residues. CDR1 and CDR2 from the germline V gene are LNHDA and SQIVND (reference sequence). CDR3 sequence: CASSNRGNQPQHF. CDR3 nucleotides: TGTGCCAGTAGTAACAGGGGCAATCAGCCCCAGCATTTT.

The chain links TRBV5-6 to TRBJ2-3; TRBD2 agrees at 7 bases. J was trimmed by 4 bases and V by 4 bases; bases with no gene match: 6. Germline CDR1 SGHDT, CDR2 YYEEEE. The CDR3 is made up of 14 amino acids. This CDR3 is CASSRYRGADTQYF. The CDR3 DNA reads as TGTGCCAGCAGCAGATATCGGGGGGCAGATACGCAGTATTTT.

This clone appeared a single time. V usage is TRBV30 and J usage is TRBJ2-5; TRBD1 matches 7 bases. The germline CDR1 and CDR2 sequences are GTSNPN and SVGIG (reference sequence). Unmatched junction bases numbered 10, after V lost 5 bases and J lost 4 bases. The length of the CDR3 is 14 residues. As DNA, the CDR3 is TGTGCCTGGGAAACAGGGGATGTGGGAGAGACCCAGTACTTC. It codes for CAWETGDVGETQYF.

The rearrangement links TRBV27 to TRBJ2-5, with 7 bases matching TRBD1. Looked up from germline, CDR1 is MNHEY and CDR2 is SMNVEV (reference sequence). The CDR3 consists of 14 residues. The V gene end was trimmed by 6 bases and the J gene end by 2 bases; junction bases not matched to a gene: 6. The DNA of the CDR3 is TGTGCCAGCAGCCTCAGGACAGGTCAAGAGACCCAGTACTTC. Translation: CASSLRTGQETQYF.

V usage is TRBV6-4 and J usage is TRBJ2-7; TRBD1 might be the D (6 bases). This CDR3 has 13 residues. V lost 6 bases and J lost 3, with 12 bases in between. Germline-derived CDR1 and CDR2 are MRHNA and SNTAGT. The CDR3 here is CASRGQILYEQYF. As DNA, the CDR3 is TGTGCCAGCAGAGGACAGATTCTCTACGAGCAGTACTTC.

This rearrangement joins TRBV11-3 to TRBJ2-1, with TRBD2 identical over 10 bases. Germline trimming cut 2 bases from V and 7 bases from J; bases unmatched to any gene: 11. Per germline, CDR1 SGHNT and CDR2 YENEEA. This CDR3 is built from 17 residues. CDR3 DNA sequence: TGTGCCAGCAGCTTAACAGCGGGAGGGACCCCAGGGAATGAGCAGTTCTTC. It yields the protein CASSLTAGGTPGNEQFF.

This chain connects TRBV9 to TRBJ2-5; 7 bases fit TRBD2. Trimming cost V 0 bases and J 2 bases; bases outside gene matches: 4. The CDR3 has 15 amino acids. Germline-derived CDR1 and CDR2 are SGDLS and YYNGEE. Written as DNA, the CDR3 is TGTGCCAGCAGCGTAGGGGGCGGGAGTCAAGAGACCCAGTACTTC. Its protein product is CASSVGGGSQETQYF.

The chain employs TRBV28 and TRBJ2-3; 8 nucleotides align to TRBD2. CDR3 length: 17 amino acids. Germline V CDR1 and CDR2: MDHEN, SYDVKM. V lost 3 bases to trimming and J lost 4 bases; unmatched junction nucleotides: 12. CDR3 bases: TGTGCCAGCAGTTTGCCTCAAGCGGGAGAGAGATCAGATACGCAGTATTTT. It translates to CASSLPQAGERSDTQYF.

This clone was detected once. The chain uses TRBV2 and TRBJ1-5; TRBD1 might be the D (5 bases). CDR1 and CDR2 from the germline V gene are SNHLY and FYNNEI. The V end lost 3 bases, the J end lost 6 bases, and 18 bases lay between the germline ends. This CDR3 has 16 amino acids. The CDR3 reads CASSEGPGGSPQPQHF. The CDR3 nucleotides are TGTGCCAGCAGTGAGGGGCCGGGGGGGTCGCCTCAGCCCCAGCATTTT.

The CDR3 protein is CASSSNDWTGELFF. The DNA of the CDR3 is TGCGCCAGCAGCAGCAATGATTGGACCGGGGAGCTGTTTTTT. V and J are TRBV5-1 and TRBJ2-2; D is unclear. The V gene lost 4 bases and the J gene lost 5 bases, with 12 bases spanning the gap. The CDR3 totals 14 residues. The germline CDR1 and CDR2 sequences are SGHRS and YFSETQ.

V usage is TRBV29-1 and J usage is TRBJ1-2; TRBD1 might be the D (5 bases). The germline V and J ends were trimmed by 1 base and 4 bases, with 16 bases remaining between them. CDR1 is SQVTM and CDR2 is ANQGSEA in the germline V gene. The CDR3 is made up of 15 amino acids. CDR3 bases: TGCAGCGTTGAAGTCCTCTCACAGGACCGCTATGGCTACACCTTC. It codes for CSVEVLSQDRYGYTF.

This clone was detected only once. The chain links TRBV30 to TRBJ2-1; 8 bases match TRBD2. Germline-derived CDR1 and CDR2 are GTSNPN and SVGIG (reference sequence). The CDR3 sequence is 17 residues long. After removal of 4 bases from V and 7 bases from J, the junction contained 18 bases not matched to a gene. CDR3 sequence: CAWIPFVPGLDRNEQFF. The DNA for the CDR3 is TGTGCCTGGATCCCCTTCGTCCCGGGACTAGATAGAAATGAGCAGTTCTTC.

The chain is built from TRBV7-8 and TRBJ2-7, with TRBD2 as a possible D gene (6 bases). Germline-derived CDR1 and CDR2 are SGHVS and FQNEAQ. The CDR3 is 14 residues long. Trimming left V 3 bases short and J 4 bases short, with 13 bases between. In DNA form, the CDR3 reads TGTGCCAGCAGCTTCGGGGCAGGGAGGTACGAGCAGTACTTC. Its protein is CASSFGAGRYEQYF.